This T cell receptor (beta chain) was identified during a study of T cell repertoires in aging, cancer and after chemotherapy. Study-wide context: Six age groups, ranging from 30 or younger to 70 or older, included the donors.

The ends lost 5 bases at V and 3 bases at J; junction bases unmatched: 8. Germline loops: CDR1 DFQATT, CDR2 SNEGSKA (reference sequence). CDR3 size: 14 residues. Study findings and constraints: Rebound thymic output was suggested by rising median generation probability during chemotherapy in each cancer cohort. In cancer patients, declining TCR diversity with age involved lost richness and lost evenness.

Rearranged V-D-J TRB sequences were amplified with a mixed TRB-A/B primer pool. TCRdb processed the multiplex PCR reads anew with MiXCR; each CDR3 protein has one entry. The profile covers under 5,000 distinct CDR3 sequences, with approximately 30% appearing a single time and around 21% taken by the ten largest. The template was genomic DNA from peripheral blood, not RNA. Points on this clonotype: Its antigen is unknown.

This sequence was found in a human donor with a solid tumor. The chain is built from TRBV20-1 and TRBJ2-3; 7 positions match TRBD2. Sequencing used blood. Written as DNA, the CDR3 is TGCAGTGCTTGGGACTATCGCGGGACAGATACGCAGTATTTT. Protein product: CSAWDYRGTDTQYF.